This T cell receptor beta chain was sequenced during a study of T cells in localized non-small cell lung cancer. On this clone: The antigen remains undetermined.

Clones were sequenced by immunoSEQ multiplex PCR, and TCRdb holds only the in-frame ones, with some missing. The sample lists roughly 35,000 clones, 80% to 95% seen once, with less than 2.5% in the top ten. General observations from the study: Owing to sequencing of a solitary tumor region, heterogeneity cannot be discounted. Longer survival (overall) was linked to higher T cell density in blood. Of the tissues analyzed, uninvolved adjacent lung showed maximal T cell clonality, greater than tumor. The study detected a median roughly 57 of the top 100 tumor clones in adjacent lung.

This receptor was taken from an older female donor with stage I lung adenocarcinoma. The material was peripheral blood, obtained before any cancer treatment.

The CDR3 loop is CASSRTRGGQPQHF. The CDR3 nucleotides read TGTGCCAGCAGCCGAACTCGGGGGGGCCAGCCCCAGCATTTT. The chain combines TRBV7-2 with TRBJ1-5; D may be TRBD1 (6 bases). The ends were cut back, 5 bases at V and 7 bases at J, with 15 bases in the middle. Germline values: CDR1 SGHTA, CDR2 FQGNSA. This CDR3 is built from 14 residues. Variable domain in full (rest from reference TRBV7-2 and TRBJ1-5): GAGVSQSPSNKVTEKGKDVELRCDPISGHTALYWYRQSLGQGLEFLIYFQGNSAPDKSGLPSDRFSAERTGGSVSTLTIQRTQQEDSAVYLCASSRTRGGQPQHFGDGTRLSIL.